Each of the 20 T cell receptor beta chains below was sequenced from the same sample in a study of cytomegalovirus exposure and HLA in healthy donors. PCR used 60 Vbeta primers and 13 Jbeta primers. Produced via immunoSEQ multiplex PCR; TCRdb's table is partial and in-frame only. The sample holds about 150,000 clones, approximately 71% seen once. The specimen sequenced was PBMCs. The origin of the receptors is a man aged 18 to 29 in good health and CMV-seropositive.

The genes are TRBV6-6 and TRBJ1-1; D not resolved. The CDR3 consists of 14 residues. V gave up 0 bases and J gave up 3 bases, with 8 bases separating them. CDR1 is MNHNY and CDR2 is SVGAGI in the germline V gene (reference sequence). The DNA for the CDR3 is TGTGCCAGCAGTTACTCGAGTGGTTACACTGAAGCTTTCTTT. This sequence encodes CASSYSSGYTEAFF.

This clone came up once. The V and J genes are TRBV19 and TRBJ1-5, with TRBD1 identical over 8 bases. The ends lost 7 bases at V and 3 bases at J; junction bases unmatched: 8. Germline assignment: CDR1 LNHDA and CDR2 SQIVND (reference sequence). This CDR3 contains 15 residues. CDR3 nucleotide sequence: TGTGCCAGTAAGAAGGAGGGACAGGTCAATCAGCCCCAGCATTTT. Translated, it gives CASKKEGQVNQPQHF.

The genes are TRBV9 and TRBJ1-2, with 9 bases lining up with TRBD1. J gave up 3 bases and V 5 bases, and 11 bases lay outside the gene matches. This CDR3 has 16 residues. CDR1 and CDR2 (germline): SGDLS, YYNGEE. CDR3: CASRGQGRYDDYGYTF. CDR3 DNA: TGTGCCAGCAGGGGACAGGGACGGTATGATGACTATGGCTACACCTTC.

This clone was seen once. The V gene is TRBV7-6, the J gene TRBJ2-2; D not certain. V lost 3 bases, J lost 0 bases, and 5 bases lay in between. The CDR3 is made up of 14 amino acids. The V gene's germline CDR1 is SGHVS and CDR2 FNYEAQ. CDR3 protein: CASSFKPNTGELFF. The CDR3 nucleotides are TGTGCCAGCAGCTTTAAGCCGAACACCGGGGAGCTGTTTTTT.

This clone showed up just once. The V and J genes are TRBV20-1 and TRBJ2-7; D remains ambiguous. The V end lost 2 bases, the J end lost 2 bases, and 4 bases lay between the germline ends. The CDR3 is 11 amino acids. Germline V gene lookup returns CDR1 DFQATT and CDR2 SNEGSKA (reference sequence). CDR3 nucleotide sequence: TGCAGTGCTAGACAGGCCTACGAGCAGTACTTC. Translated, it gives CSARQAYEQYF.

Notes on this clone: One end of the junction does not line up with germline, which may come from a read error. In DNA, the CDR3 is TGCAGCGCTGAAGAGGGGACTAGCGGGACGTACACAGATACGCAGTATTTT. Its protein is CSAEEGTSGTYTDTQYF. The chain is built from TRBV29-1 and TRBJ2-3; 13 positions agree with TRBD2. Germline loops: CDR1 SQVTM, CDR2 ANQGSEA. The CDR3 is 17 amino acids.

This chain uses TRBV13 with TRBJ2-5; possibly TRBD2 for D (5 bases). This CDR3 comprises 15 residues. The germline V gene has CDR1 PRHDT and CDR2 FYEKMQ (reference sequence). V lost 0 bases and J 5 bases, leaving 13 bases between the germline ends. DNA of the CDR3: TGTGCCAGCAGCTTAGGGCTAGCCCTCGACGAGACCCAGTACTTC. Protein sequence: CASSLGLALDETQYF.

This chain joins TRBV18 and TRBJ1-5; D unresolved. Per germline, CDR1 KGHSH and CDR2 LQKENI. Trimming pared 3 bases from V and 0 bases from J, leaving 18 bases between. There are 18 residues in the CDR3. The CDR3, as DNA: TGTGCCAGCTCACCCGAGTCGGTTAGCTTCCATAGCAATCAGCCCCAGCATTTT. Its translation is CASSPESVSFHSNQPQHF.

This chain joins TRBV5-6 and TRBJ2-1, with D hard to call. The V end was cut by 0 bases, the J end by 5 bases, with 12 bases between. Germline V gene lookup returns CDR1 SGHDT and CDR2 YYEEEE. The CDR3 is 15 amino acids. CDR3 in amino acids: CASSLAARRNNEQFF. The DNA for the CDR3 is TGTGCCAGCAGCTTGGCCGCGCGGCGGAACAATGAGCAGTTCTTC.

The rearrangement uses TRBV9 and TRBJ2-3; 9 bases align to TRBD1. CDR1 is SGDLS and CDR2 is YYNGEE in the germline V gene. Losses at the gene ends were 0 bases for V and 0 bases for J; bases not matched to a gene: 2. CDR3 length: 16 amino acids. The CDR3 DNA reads TGTGCCAGCAGCGTAGGACAGGGGGAAAGCACAGATACGCAGTATTTT. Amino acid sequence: CASSVGQGESTDTQYF. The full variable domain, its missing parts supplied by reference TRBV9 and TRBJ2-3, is DSGVTQTPKHLITATGQRVTLRCSPRSGDLSVYWYQQSLDQGLQFLIQYYNGEERAKGNILERFSAQQFPDLHSELNLSSLELGDSALYFCASSVGQGESTDTQYFGPGTRLTVL.

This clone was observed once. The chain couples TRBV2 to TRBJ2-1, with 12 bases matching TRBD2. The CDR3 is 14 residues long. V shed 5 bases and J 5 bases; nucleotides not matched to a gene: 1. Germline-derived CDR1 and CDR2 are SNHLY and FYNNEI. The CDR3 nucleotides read TGTGCCAGCAGTAGGACTAGCGGGAACAATGAGCAGTTCTTC. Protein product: CASSRTSGNNEQFF.

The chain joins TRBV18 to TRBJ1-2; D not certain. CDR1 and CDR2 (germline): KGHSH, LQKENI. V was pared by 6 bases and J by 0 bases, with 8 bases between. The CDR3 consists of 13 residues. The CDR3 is CASSPDTNYGYTF. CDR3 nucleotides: TGTGCCAGCTCTCCCGACACTAACTATGGCTACACCTTC.

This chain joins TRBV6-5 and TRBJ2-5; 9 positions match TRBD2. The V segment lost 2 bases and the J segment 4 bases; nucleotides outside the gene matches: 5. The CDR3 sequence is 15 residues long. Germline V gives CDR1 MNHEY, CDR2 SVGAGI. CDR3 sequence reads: CASSYQAGGRETQYF. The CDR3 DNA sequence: TGTGCCAGCAGTTACCAGGCGGGAGGGCGAGAGACCCAGTACTTC.

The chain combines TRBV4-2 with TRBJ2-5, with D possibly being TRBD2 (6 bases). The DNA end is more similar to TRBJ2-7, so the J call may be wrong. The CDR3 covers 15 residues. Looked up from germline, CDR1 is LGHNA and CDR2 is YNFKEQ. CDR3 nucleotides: TGTGCCAGCACCCCCGGGGGAACGAGCTCCTACGAGCAGTACTTC. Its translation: CASTPGGTSSYEQYF.

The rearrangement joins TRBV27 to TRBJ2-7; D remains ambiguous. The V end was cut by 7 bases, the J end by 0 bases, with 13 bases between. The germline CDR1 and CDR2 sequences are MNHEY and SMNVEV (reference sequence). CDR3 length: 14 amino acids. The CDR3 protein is CASTTDFSSYEQYF. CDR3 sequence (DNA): TGTGCCAGCACAACCGACTTCTCCTCCTACGAGCAGTACTTC.

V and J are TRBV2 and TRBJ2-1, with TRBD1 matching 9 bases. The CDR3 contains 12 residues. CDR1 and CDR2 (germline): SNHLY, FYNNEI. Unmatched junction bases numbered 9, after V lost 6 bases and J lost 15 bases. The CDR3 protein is CASRENRGRWFF. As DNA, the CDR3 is TGTGCCAGCAGGGAAAACAGGGGGCGGTGGTTCTTC.

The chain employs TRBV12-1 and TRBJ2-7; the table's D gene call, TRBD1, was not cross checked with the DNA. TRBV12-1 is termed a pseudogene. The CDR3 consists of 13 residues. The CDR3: CASSFDNTYEQYF. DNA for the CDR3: TGTGCCAGCAGCTTTGACAATACCTACGAGCAGTACTTC.

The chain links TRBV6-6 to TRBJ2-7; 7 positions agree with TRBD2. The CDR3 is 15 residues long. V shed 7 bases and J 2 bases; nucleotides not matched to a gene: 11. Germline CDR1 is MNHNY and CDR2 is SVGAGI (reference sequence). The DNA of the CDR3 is TGTGCCAGCACCGACCGCCGGGGGAGGGCCTACGAGCAGTACTTC. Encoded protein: CASTDRRGRAYEQYF.

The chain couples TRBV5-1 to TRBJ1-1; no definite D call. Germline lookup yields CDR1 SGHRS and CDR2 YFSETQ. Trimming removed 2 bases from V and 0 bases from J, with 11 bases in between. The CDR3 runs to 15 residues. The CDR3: CASSFGNSLNTEAFF. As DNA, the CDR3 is TGCGCCAGCAGCTTCGGGAATTCTTTGAACACTGAAGCTTTCTTT.

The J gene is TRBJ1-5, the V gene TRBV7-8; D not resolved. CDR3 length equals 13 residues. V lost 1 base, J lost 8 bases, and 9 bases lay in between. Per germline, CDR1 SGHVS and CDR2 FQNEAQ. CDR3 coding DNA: TGTGCCAGCAGCTTAGGACTAGCAGAGCCCCAGCATTTT. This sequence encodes CASSLGLAEPQHF.